The TCR beta chain under discussion was sequenced for a study of siplizumab effects on memory and regulatory T cells. Study findings and constraints: Phenotypic classification as naive or memory proved unattainable for roughly 75-96% of proliferating CD4+ or CD8+ clones. The mean Treg-derived percentage of mappable alloreactive CD4+ clones was about 71% with siplizumab compared with roughly 26% in controls. Tracing alloreactive clones into unstimulated subsets worked for only a minor fraction of them.

TCRdb's copy holds only in-frame clones and misses some; the assay was immunoSEQ multiplex PCR. This sample has about 52,000 clones, with about 97% found just once. Of note for this clone: Its antigen is undetermined.

The receptor was isolated from a human donor in good health. The sequencing input was naive CD4+ T cells sorted from blood.

CDR3 in DNA: TGTGCCAGCAGCGCTCTCTTCCAGGGGGCGAAGGGCTACACCTTC. It is translated as CASSALFQGAKGYTF. This rearrangement joins TRBV9 to TRBJ1-2, with 8 nucleotides matching TRBD1. This CDR3 is 15 amino acids long. The V and J ends lost 3 bases and 8 bases, in that order; junction bases with no gene match: 12. Germline-derived CDR1 and CDR2 are SGDLS and YYNGEE.